The entry that follows covers one TCR beta chain sequence. No antigen is known for it. CDR3 regions were amplified by Arm-PCR using iRepertoire HTBI primers to build TCR beta libraries. TCRdb reprocessed the multiplex PCR reads via MiXCR and lists one record per CDR3 protein. This sample yields roughly 400,000 distinct CDR3 sequences, of which 21% are seen a single time; 13% to 15% belongs to the top ten. Germline-derived CDR1 and CDR2 are LNHDA and SQIVND (reference sequence). Trimming pared 5 bases from V and 4 bases from J, leaving 11 bases between. The CDR3 sequence is 14 residues long. Time point here: persistent/refractory GD, antithyroid drugs over 5 years with positive TRAb. PBMCs were the source of the RNA used for TCR sequencing. EDTA tubes received approximately 9.8 milliliters of drawn peripheral blood. The source of the sample is a study of regulatory T cells in long-lasting Graves disease.

Study-wide points: Persistent disease was associated with favored TRBV28 usage and with favored use of TRBJ1-2 and TRBJ2-5.

The material sequenced was peripheral blood mononuclear cells (PBMCs), taken when the disease was refractory, from a patient treated with antithyroid drugs. The rearrangement joins TRBV19 to TRBJ2-2; D remains ambiguous. The sequence was collected from a female donor with Graves disease. CDR3 residues: CASSVPGATGELFF. In DNA form, the CDR3 reads TGTGCCAGTAGTGTCCCGGGTGCCACCGGGGAGCTGTTTTTT.